This TCR beta chain was sequenced in a study of regulatory T cells in long-lasting Graves disease. For this clonotype: Its antigen remains unknown.

Study results and limitations: TRBV28, TRBJ1-2 and TRBJ2-5 emerged as the favored segments in persistent disease.

CDR3 regions were amplified by Arm-PCR using iRepertoire HTBI primers to build TCR beta libraries. Source study methods: The identification of approximately 62 TRBV and roughly 15 TRBJ segments was made across samples. TCRdb processed the multiplex PCR reads anew with MiXCR; each CDR3 protein has one entry. What appears here as the V and J calls and clone size reflects TCRdb's work, not the paper's. Of 560,000 or so distinct CDR3 sequences in the sample, 15% to 20% are singletons; the top ten hold approximately 12%. Specified time point: newly diagnosed GD, antithyroid drugs for less than 3 months. Extracted PBMC RNA gave rise to the TCR library. The germline CDR1 and CDR2 sequences are SEHNR and FQNEAQ (reference sequence). The V end was cut by 6 bases, the J end by 15 bases, with 18 bases between. This CDR3 has 12 residues. This sample was also put to use in a study of T cells in Graves' hyperthyroidism and ophthalmopathy. From that second work: Clinical symptoms, serum thyroxine and TRAb, thyroid ultrasound and orbital computed tomography together formed the diagnostic basis.

This receptor was taken from a man between 18 and 35 years old with Graves disease. The source material was peripheral blood mononuclear cells (PBMCs), sampled at new diagnosis, from a patient treated with antithyroid drugs. The gene calls are TRBV7-9 and TRBJ1-5, with D maybe TRBD1 (5 bases). CDR3 residues: CASSSDPGLRHF. The CDR3 DNA reads as TGTGCCAGCAGTTCTGATCCGGGACTGCGGCATTTT.